The source of this TCR beta chain is a study of CD8+ T cells in alopecia areata. Study-wide results and limits: Scalp repertoires also include resident alphabeta T cells from normal skin. Within the top 100, expanded CD8+ clones significantly decreased with tofacitinib, as did scalp clonality.

Extracted from the samples, RNA was reverse transcribed into cDNA to serve as the sequencing template. Libraries were prepared by immunoSEQ multiplex PCR; TCRdb keeps only in-frame clonotypes and omits some of them. The sample contains 180,000 or so clones, approximately 49% of which appear only once. The treatment is: oral pan-JAK inhibitor, 5-10 mg twice daily. This clone showed up just a few times. The target antigen is unknown. The receptor's source is a human donor with alopecia areata. Specimen: CD8+ T cells sorted from blood, collected between weeks 51 and 52, from a patient treated with tofacitinib.

CDR3 sequence: CASSEGGFSNQPQHF. As DNA, the CDR3 is TGTGCCAGCAGTGAAGGGGGGTTTAGCAATCAGCCCCAGCATTTT. V and J are TRBV25-1 and TRBJ1-5; a possible D gene is TRBD1 (5 bases). Trimming removed 2 bases at V and 0 bases at J, with 8 bases between. CDR3 length equals 15 residues. Germline loops: CDR1 MGHDK, CDR2 SYGVNS.